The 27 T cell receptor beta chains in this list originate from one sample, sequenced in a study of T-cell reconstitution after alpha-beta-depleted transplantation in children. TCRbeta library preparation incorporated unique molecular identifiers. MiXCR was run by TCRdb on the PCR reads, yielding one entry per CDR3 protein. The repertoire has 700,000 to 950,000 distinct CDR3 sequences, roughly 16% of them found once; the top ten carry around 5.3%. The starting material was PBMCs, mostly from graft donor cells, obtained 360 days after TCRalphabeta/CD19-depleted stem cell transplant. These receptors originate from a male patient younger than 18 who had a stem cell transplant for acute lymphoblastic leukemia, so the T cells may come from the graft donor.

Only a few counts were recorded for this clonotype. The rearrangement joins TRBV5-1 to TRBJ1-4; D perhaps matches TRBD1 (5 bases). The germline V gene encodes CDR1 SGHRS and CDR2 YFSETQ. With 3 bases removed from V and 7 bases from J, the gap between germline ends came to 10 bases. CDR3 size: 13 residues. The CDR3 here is CASSSGPSEKLFF. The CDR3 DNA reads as TGCGCCAGCAGCTCGGGACCGTCTGAAAAACTGTTTTTT. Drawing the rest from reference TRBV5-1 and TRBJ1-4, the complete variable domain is KAGVTQTPRYLIKTRGQQVTLSCSPISGHRSVSWYQQTPGQGLQFLFEYFSETQRNKGNFPGRFSGRQFSNSRSEMNVSTLELGDSALYLCASSSGPSEKLFFGSGTQLSVL.

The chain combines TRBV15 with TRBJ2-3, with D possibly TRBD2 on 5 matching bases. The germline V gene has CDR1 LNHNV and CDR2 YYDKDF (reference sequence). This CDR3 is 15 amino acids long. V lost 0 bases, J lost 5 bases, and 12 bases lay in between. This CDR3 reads CATSRERHREDTQYF. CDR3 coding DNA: TGTGCCACCAGCAGAGAGAGGCACCGGGAAGATACGCAGTATTTT.

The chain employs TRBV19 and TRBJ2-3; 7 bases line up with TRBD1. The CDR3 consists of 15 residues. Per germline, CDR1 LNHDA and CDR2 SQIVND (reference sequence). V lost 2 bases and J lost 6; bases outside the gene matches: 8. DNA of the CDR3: TGTGCCAGTAGTATAACAGGGGTCGAAACGGATACGCAGTATTTT. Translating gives CASSITGVETDTQYF.

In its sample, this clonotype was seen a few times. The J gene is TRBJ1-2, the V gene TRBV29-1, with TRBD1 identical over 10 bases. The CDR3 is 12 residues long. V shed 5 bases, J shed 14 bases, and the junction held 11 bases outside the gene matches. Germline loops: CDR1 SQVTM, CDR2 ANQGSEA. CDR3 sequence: CSVTGQGQGVTF. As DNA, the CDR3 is TGCAGCGTTACGGGACAGGGGCAAGGAGTAACCTTC.

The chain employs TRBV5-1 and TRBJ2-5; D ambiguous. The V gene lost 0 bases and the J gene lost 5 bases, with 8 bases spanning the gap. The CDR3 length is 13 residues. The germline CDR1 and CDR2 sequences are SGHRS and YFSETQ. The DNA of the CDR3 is TGCGCCAGCAGCTTGGGTGACGAGGAGACCCAGTACTTC. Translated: CASSLGDEETQYF.

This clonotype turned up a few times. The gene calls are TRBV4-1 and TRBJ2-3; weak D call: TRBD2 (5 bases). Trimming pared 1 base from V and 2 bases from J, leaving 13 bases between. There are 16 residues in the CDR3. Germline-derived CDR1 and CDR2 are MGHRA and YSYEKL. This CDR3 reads CASSQGPAGVTDTQYF. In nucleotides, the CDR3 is TGCGCCAGCAGCCAAGGGCCAGCCGGGGTCACAGATACGCAGTATTTT.

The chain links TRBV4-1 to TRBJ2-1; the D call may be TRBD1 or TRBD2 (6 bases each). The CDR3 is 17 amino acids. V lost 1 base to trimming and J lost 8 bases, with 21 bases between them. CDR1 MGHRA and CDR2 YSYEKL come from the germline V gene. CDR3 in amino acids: CASSQVGNAGRGDEQFF. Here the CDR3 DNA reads TGCGCCAGCAGCCAAGTAGGGAACGCGGGAAGGGGGGATGAGCAGTTCTTC.

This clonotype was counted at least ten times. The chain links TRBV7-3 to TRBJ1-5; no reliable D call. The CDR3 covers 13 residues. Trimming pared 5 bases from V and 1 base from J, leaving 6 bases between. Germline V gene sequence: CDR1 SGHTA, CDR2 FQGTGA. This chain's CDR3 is CASSRGSNQPQHF. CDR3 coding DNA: TGTGCCAGCAGCAGAGGAAGCAATCAGCCCCAGCATTTT.

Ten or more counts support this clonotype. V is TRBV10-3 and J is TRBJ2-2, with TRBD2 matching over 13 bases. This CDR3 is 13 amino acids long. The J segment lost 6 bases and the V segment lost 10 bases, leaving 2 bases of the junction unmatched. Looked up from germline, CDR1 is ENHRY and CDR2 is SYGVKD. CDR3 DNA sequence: TGTGCCAGCGGACTAGCGGGGGCCGGGGAGCTGTTTTTT. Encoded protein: CASGLAGAGELFF.

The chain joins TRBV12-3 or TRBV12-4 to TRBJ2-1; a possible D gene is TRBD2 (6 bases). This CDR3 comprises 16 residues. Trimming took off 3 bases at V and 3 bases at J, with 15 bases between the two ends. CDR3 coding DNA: TGTGCCAGCAGTTTCTCCGTCATCGGGAGCTACAATGAGCAGTTCTTC. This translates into CASSFSVIGSYNEQFF.

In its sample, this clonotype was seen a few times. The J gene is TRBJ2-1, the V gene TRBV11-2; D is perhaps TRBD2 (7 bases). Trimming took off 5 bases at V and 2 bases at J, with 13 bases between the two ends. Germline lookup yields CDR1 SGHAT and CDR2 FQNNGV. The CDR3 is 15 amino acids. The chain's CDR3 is CASSPGGRTYNEQFF. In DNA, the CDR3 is TGTGCCAGCAGCCCGGGGGGCCGCACCTACAATGAGCAGTTCTTC.

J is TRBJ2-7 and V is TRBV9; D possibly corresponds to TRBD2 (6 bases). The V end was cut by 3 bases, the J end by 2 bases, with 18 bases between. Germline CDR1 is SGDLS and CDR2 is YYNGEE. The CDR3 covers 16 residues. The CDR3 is CASSALPSAPTYEQYF. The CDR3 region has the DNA TGTGCCAGCAGCGCCCTTCCTAGCGCACCGACCTACGAGCAGTACTTC.

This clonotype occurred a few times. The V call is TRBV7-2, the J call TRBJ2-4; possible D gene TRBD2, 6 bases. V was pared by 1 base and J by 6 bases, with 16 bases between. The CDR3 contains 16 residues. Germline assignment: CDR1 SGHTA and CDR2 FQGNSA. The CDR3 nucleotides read TGTGCCAGCAGCTTAGAGGCTAGCGCCCCCAGAAACATTCAGTACTTC. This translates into CASSLEASAPRNIQYF. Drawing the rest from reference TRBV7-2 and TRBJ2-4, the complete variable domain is GAGVSQSPSNKVTEKGKDVELRCDPISGHTALYWYRQSLGQGLEFLIYFQGNSAPDKSGLPSDRFSAERTGGSVSTLTIQRTQQEDSAVYLCASSLEASAPRNIQYFGAGTRLSVL.

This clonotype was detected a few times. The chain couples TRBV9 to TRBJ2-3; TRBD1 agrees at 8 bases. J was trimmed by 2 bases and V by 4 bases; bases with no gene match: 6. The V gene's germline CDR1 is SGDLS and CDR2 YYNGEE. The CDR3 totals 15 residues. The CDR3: CASSQDRVATDTQYF. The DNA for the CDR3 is TGTGCCAGCAGCCAGGACAGGGTAGCCACAGATACGCAGTATTTT. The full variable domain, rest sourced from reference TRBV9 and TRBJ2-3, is DSGVTQTPKHLITATGQRVTLRCSPRSGDLSVYWYQQSLDQGLQFLIQYYNGEERAKGNILERFSAQQFPDLHSELNLSSLELGDSALYFCASSQDRVATDTQYFGPGTRLTVL.

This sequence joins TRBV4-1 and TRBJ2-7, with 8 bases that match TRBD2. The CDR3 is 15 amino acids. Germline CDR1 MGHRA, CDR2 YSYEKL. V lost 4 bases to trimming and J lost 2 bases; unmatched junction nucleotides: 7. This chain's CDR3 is CASSRYSGTTYEQYF. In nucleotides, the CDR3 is TGCGCCAGCAGCCGATATAGCGGGACCACCTACGAGCAGTACTTC.

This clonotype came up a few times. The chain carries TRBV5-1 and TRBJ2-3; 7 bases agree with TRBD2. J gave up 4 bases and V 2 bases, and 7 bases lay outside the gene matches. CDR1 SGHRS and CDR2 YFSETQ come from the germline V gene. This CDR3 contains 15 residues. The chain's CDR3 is CASSFAGVGADTQYF. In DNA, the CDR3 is TGCGCCAGCAGCTTTGCGGGAGTAGGCGCAGATACGCAGTATTTT.

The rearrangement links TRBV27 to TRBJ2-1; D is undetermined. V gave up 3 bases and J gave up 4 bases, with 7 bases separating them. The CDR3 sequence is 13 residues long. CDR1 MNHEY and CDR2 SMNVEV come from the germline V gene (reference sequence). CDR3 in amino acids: CASSFALYNEQFF. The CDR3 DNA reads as TGTGCCAGCAGTTTTGCCTTGTACAATGAGCAGTTCTTC.

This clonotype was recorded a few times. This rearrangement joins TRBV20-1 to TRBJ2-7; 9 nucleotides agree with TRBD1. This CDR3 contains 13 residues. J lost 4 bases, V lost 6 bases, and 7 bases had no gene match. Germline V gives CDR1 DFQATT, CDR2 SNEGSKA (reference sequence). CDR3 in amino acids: CSAPDRGPYEQYF. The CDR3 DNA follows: TGCAGTGCACCGGACAGGGGCCCTTACGAGCAGTACTTC.

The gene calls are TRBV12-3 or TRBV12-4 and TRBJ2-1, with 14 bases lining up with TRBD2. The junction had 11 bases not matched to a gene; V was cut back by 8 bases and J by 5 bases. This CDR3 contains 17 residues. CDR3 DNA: TGTGCCAGCCGATGGGGGACTAGCGGGAGCCGCGACAATGAGCAGTTCTTC. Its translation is CASRWGTSGSRDNEQFF.

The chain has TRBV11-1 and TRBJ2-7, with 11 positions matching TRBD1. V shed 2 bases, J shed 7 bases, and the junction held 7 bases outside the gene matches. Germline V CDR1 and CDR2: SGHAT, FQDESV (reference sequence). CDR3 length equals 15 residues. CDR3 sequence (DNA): TGTGCCAGCAGCTTATTTCGGACAGGGGGCAGGGAGCAGTACTTC. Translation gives CASSLFRTGGREQYF. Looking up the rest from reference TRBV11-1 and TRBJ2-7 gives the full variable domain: EAEVAQSPRYKITEKSQAVAFWCDPISGHATLYWYRQILGQGPELLVQFQDESVVDDSQLPKDRFSAERLKGVDSTLKIQPAELGDSAMYLCASSLFRTGGREQYFGPGTRLTVT.

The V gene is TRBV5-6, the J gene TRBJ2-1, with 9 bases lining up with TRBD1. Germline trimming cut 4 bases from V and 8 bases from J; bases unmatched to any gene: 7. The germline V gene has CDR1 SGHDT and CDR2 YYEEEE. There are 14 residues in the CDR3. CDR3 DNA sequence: TGTGCCAGCAGCGGGACAGGGTTGCGCGATGAGCAGTTCTTC. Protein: CASSGTGLRDEQFF.

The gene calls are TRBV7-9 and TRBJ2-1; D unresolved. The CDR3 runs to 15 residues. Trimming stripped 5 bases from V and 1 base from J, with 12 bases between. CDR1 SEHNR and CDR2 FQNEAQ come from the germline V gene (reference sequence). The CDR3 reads CASSPGPLSYNEQFF. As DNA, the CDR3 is TGTGCCAGCAGCCCCGGGCCCCTTTCCTACAATGAGCAGTTCTTC. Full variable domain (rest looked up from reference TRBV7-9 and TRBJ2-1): DTGVSQNPRHKITKRGQNVTFRCDPISEHNRLYWYRQTLGQGPEFLTYFQNEAQLEKSRLLSDRFSAERPKGSFSTLEIQRTEQGDSAMYLCASSPGPLSYNEQFFGPGTRLTVL.

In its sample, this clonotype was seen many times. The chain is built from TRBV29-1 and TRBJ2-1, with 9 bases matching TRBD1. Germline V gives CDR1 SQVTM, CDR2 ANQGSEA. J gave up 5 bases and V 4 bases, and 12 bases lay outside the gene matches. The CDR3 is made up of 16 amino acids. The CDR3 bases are TGCAGCGTTGGTTCCCCTCGGGACAGGGTAGACAATGAGCAGTTCTTC. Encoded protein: CSVGSPRDRVDNEQFF.

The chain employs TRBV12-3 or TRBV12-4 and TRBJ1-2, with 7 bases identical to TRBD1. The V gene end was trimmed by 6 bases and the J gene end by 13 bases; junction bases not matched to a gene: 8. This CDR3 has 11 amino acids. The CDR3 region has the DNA TGTGCCAGCAGCCAGGGACAGACTAGCACCTTC. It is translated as CASSQGQTSTF.

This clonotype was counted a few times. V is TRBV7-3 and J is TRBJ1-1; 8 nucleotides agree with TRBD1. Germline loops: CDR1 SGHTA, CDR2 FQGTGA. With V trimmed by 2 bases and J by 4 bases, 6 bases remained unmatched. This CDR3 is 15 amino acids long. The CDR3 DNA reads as TGTGCCAGCAGCTTATACGCAGGGGGCGGCACTGAAGCTTTCTTT. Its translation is CASSLYAGGGTEAFF.

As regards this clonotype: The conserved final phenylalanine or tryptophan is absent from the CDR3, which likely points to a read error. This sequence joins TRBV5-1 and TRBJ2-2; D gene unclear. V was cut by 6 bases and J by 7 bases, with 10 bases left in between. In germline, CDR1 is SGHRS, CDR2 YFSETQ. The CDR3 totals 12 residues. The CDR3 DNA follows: TGCGCCAGCATGGCGGAAGGCGGGGAGCTGTTTCTT. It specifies CASMAEGGELFL.

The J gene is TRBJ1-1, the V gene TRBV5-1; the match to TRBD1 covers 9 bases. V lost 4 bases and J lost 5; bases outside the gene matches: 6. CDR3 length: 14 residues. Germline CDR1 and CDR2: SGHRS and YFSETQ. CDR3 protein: CASSGGDRDTEAFF. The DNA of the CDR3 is TGCGCCAGCAGCGGCGGGGACAGGGATACTGAAGCTTTCTTT.